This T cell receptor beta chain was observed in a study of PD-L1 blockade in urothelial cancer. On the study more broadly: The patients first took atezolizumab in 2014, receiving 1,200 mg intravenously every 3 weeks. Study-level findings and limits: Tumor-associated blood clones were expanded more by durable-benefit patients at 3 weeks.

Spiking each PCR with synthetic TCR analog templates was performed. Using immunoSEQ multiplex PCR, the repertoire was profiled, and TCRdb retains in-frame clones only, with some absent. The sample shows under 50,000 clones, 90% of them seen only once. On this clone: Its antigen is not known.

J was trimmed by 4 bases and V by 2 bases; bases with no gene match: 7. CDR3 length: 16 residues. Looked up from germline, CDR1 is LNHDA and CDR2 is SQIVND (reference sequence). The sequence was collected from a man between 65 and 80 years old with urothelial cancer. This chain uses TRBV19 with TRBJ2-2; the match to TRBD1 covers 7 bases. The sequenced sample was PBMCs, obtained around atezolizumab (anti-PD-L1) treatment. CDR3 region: CASSIRDSLITGELFF. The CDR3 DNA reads TGTGCCAGTAGTATAAGGGACAGCCTAATCACCGGGGAGCTGTTTTTT.